The T cell receptor (beta chain) under discussion was sequenced for a study of shared clonotypes between healthy human individuals. CD45RO negativity and positive selection for CCR7 defined naive CD8 cells, a population that excluded terminally differentiated effector memory CD45RA+ cells. The donors were all Caucasian adults (living in Nashville, Tennessee). Sorted-subset replicate PCRs used approximately 200 ng of genomic DNA. This amount corresponded to about 30,000 T cell genomes. As handled by the study authors: ImmunoSEQ sequences covered only the junction and lacked quality scores; filtering therefore differed. Data came from immunoSEQ multiplex PCR; TCRdb stores just in-frame clones and leaves some out. V and J calls plus clone size are reproduced from that table; the DNA served to infer D and trimming. This repertoire shows approximately 600,000 clones, approximately 96% found once; its top ten account for approximately 0.11%.

The germline CDR1 and CDR2 sequences are SGHVS and FNYEAQ. The CDR3 runs 15 residues. The V and J ends lost 0 bases and 7 bases respectively, with 12 bases between them. Sequencing used naive CD8+ T cells sorted from blood. This clonotype originated in a woman under 40 in good health. The chain carries TRBV7-6 and TRBJ2-2; D is possibly TRBD2 (6 bases). Here the CDR3 DNA reads TGTGCCAGCAGCTTAGCGGACTACTTAGGCGGGGAGCTGTTTTTT. Protein product: CASSLADYLGGELFF.